This T cell receptor beta chain was captured by sequencing in a study of patients and donors after allogeneic stem cell transplantation. V was pared by 5 bases and J by 10 bases, with 6 bases of the junction left unmatched. This CDR3 spans 14 amino acids. Germline CDR1 reads MDHEN; CDR2 reads SYDVKM. MiXCR, run by TCRdb on the RT-PCR reads, gives a single entry per CDR3 protein. The sample lists fewer than 500,000 distinct CDR3 sequences, approximately 16% seen once, with 6% to 8% in the top ten. The specimen was blood, either unsorted or a sorted T cell fraction (not recorded which). The J gene is TRBJ2-1, the V gene TRBV28; 12 positions agree with TRBD2. This TCR was recovered from a human donor who was either an allogeneic HSCT recipient or a stem cell or donor lymphocyte infusion donor (not recorded which). It is not recorded whose cells these are; they may come from a transplant donor. CDR3 bases: TGTGCCAGCAGTCCCACGGGACTAGCGGGCGAGCAGTTCTTC. The encoded protein is CASSPTGLAGEQFF. The whole variable domain, filled in from reference TRBV28 and TRBJ2-1, reads DVKVTQSSRYLVKRTGEKVFLECVQDMDHENMFWYRQDPGLGLRLIYFSYDVKMKEKGDIPEGYSVSREKKERFSLILESASTNQTSMYLCASSPTGLAGEQFFGPGTRLTVL.